What follows is one T cell receptor beta chain and its context. This sample was included in a study of shared clonotypes between healthy human individuals. Generated by immunoSEQ multiplex PCR, the TCRdb table keeps only in-frame clones and is missing some. The sample holds nearly 1 million clones; over 75% are singletons and the top ten take about 1.5%. The V gene end was trimmed by 3 bases and the J gene end by 5 bases; junction bases not matched to a gene: 9. This CDR3 is 16 amino acids long. CDR1 is SGHDT, CDR2 YYEEEE, per germline. The sequence came from a man aged 18 to 30 in good health. The sample taken for sequencing was memory CD4+ T cells sorted from blood. The subset: CD45RA-negative fraction. This rearrangement joins TRBV5-6 to TRBJ2-2; TRBD1 matches at 8 bases. CDR3 nucleotides: TGTGCCAGCAGCTATCTGGACAGGGAGCCGACCGGGGAGCTGTTTTTT. This encodes CASSYLDREPTGELFF.